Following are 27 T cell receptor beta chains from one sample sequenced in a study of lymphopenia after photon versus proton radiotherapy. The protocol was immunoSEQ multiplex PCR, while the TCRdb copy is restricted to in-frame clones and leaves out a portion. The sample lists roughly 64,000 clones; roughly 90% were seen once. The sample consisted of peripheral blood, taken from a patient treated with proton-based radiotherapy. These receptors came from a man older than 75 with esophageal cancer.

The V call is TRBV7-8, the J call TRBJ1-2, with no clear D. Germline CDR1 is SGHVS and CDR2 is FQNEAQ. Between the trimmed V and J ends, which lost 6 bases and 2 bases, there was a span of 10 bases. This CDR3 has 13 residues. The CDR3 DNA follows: TGTGCCAGCAGTCCGGATAGCAACTATGGCTACACCTTC. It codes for CASSPDSNYGYTF.

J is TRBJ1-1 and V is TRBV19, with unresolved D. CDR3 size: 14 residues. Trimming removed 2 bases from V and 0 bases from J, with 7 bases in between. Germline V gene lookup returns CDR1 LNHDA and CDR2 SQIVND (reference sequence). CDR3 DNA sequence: TGTGCCAGTAGTATAAACAGTATGAACACTGAAGCTTTCTTT. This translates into CASSINSMNTEAFF.

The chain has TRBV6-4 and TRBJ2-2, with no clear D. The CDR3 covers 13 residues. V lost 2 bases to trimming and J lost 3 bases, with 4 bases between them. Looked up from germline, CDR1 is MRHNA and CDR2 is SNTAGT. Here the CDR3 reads CASSDRDTGELFF. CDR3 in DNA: TGTGCCAGCAGTGACAGGGACACCGGGGAGCTGTTTTTT.

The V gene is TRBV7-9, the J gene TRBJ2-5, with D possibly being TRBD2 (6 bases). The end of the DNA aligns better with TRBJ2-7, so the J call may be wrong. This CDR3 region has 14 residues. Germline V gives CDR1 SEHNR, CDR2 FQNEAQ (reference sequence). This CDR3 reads CASSSWGVSVEQYF. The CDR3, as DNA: TGTGCCAGCAGCTCGTGGGGGGTTTCCGTCGAGCAGTACTTC.

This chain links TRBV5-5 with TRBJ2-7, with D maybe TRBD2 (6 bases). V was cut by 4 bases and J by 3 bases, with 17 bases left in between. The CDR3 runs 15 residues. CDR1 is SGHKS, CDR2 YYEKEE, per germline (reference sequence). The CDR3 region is CASSPRAGISYEQYF. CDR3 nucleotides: TGTGCCAGCAGCCCCCGGGCGGGGATTAGCTACGAGCAGTACTTC.

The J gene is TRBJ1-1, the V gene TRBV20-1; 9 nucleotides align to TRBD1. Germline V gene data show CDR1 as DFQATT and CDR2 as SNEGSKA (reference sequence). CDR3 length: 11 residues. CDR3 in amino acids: CRGDRVSEAFF. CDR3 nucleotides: TGCAGGGGGGACAGGGTCTCTGAAGCTTTCTTT.

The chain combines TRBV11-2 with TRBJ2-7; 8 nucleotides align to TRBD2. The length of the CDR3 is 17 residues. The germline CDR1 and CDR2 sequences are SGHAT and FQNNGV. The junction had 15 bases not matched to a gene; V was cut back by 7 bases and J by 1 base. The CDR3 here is CASTLTWSGSLSYEQYF. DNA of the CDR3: TGTGCCAGCACTCTCACCTGGAGCGGGAGTTTATCCTACGAGCAGTACTTC.

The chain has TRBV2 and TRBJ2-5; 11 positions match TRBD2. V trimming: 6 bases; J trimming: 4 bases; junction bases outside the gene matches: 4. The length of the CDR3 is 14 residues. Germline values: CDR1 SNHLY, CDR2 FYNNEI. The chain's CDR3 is CASRIGTSGETQYF. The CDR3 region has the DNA TGTGCCAGCAGAATTGGGACTAGCGGAGAGACCCAGTACTTC.

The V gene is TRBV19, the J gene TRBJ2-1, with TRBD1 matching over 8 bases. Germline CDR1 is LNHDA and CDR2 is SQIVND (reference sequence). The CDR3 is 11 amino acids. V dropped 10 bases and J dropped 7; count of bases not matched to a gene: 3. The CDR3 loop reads CAIDRGNEQFF. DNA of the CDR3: TGTGCCATCGACAGGGGTAATGAGCAGTTCTTC.

CDR3 sequence reads: CASSDTGGLAGGLGDTQYF. The CDR3, as DNA: TGCGCCAGCAGTGACACCGGGGGTCTAGCGGGAGGGCTCGGAGATACGCAGTATTTT. The chain is built from TRBV10-1 and TRBJ2-3, with 12 nucleotides matching TRBD2. V lost 3 bases, J lost 5 bases, and 15 bases stayed unmatched. Per germline, CDR1 WNHNN and CDR2 SYGVQD (reference sequence). The CDR3 spans 19 residues.

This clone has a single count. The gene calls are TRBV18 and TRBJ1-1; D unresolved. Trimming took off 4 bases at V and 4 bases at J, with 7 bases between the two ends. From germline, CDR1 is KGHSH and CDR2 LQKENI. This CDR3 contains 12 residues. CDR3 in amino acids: CASSLRFTEAFF. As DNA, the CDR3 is TGTGCCAGCTCACTCAGGTTCACTGAAGCTTTCTTT. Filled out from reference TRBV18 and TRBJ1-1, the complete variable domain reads NAGVMQNPRHLVRRRGQEARLRCSPMKGHSHVYWYRQLPEEGLKFMVYLQKENIIDESGMPKERFSAEFPKEGPSILRIQQVVRGDSAAYFCASSLRFTEAFFGQGTRLTVV.

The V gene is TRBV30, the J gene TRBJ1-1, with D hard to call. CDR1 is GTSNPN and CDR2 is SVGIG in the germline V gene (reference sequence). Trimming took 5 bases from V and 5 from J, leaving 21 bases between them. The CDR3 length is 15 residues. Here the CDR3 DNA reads TGTGCCTGGGGGGAGGAGGACGGGCCCCGAACTGAAGCTTTCTTT. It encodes CAWGEEDGPRTEAFF.

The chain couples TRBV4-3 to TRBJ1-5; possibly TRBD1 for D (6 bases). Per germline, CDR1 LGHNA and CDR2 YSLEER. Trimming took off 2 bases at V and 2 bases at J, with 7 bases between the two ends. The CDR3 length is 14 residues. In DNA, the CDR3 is TGCGCCAGCAGCCAATACAGGGGCAATCAGCCCCAGCATTTT. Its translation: CASSQYRGNQPQHF.

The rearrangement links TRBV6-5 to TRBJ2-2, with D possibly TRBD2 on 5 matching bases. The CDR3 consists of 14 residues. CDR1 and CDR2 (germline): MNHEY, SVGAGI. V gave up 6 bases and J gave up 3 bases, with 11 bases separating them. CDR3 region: CASRADSYTGELFF. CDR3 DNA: TGTGCCAGCAGGGCGGACTCCTACACCGGGGAGCTGTTTTTT.

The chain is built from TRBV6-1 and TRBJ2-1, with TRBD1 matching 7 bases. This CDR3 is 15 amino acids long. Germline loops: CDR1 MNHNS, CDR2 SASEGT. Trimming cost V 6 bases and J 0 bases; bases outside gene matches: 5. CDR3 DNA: TGTGCCAGCAGCTCCGGGACAGCCTCCTACAATGAGCAGTTCTTC. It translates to CASSSGTASYNEQFF.

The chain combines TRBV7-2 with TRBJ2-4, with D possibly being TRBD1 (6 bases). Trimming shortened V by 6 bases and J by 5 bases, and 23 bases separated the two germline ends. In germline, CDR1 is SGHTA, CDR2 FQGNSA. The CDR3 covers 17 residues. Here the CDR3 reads CASRGNVQGFSENIQYF. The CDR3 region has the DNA TGTGCCAGCAGAGGCAATGTTCAGGGGTTTAGTGAAAACATTCAGTACTTC.

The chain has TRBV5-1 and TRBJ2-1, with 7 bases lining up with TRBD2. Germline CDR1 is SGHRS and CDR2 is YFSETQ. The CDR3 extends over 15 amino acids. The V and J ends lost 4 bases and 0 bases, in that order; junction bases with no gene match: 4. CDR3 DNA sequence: TGCGCCAGCAGCCGACGCGGGGGCTCCTACAATGAGCAGTTCTTC. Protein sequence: CASSRRGGSYNEQFF.

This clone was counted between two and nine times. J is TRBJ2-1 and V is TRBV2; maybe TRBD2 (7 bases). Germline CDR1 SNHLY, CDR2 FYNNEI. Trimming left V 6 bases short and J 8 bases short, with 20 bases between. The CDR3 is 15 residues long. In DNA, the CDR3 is TGTGCCAGCAGCGGCTGGGGGAGGGGGGCTGATGAGCAGTTCTTC. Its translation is CASSGWGRGADEQFF.

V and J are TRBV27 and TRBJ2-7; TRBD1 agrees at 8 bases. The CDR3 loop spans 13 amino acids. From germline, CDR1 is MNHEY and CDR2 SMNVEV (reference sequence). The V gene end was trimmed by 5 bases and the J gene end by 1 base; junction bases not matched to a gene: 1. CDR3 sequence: CASSGDRSYEQYF. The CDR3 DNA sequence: TGTGCCAGCAGTGGGGACAGGTCCTACGAGCAGTACTTC.

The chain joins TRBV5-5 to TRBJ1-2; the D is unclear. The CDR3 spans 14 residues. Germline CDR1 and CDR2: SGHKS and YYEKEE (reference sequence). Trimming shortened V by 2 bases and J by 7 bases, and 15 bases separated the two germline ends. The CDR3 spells CASSLRPPEFGYTF. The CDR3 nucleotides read TGTGCCAGCAGCTTAAGGCCCCCGGAGTTTGGCTACACCTTC.

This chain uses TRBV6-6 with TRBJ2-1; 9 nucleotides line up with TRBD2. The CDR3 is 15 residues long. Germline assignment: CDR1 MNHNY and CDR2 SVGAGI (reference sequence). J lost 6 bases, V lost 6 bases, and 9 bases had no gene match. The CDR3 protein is CASSYSGSGRNEQFF. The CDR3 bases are TGTGCCAGCAGCTATAGCGGGAGTGGTCGCAATGAGCAGTTCTTC.

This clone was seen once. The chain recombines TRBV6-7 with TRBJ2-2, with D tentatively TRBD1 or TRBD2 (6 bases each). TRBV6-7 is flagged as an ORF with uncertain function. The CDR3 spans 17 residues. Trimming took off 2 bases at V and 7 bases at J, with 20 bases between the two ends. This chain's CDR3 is CASSYRILTGAGGELFF. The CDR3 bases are TGTGCCAGCAGTTACCGAATATTGACGGGGGCGGGCGGGGAGCTGTTTTTT.

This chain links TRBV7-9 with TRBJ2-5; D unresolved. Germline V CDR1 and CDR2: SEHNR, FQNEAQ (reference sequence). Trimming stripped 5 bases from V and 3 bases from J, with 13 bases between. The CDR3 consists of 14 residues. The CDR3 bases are TGTGCCAGCAGCACATACAGAGACGAAGAGACCCAGTACTTC. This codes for CASSTYRDEETQYF. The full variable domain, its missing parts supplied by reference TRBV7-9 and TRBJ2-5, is DTGVSQNPRHKITKRGQNVTFRCDPISEHNRLYWYRQTLGQGPEFLTYFQNEAQLEKSRLLSDRFSAERPKGSFSTLEIQRTEQGDSAMYLCASSTYRDEETQYFGPGTRLLVL.

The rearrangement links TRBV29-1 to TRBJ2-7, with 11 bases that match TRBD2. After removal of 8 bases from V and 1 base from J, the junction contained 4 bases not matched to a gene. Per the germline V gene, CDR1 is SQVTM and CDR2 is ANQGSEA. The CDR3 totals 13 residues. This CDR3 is CSIGTSGSYEQYF. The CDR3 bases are TGCAGCATCGGGACTAGCGGATCCTACGAGCAGTACTTC.

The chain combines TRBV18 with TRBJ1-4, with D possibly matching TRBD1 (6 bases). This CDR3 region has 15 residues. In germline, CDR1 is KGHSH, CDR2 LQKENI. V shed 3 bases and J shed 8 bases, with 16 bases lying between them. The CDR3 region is CASSPRQGRGEKLFF. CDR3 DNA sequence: TGTGCCAGCTCACCGCGGCAGGGGAGAGGAGAAAAACTGTTTTTT. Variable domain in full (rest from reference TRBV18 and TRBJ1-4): NAGVMQNPRHLVRRRGQEARLRCSPMKGHSHVYWYRQLPEEGLKFMVYLQKENIIDESGMPKERFSAEFPKEGPSILRIQQVVRGDSAAYFCASSPRQGRGEKLFFGSGTQLSVL.

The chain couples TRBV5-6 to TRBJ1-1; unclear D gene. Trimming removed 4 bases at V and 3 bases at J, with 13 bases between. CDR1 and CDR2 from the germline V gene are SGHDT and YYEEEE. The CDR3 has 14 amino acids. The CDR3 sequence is CASSPRRIDTEAFF. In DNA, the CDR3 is TGTGCCAGCAGCCCCCGACGTATCGACACTGAAGCTTTCTTT. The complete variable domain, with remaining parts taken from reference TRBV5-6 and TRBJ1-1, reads DAGVTQSPTHLIKTRGQQVTLRCSPKSGHDTVSWYQQALGQGPQFIFQYYEEEERQRGNFPDRFSGHQFPNYSSELNVNALLLGDSALYLCASSPRRIDTEAFFGQGTRLTVV.

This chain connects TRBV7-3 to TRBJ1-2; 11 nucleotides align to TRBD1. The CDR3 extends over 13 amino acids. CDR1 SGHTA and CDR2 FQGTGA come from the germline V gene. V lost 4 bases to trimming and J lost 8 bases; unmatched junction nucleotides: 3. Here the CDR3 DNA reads TGTGCCAGCAGCTGGACAGGGGGCATCGGCTACACCTTC. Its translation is CASSWTGGIGYTF.